This T cell receptor (beta chain) was obtained from a study of CD8+CD57+ T cells in acquired aplastic anemia. Study-wide context: The study obtained about 10 million reads on average for CD4+ cells from healthy donors.

Germline values: CDR1 GTSNPN, CDR2 SVGIG (reference sequence). The CDR3 is 12 residues long. The V gene lost 0 bases and the J gene lost 8 bases, with 11 bases spanning the gap. This clonotype has at least ten counts. Profiling that covered TCR beta VDJ and CDR3 relied on genomic DNA as its template. MiXCR was run by TCRdb on the reads, yielding one entry per CDR3 protein. The sample consists of about 150,000 distinct CDR3 sequences, around two fifths of them appearing once. This receptor was obtained from a human donor in good health, serving as a control. The sequenced sample consisted of sorted CD4+, CD8+, or CD8+CD57+ T cells (not recorded which) from PBMCs. J is TRBJ2-7 and V is TRBV30; tentatively, D is TRBD2 (6 bases). CDR3 sequence reads: CAWSVSREKQYF. The DNA of the CDR3 is TGTGCCTGGAGTGTTAGCCGGGAGAAGCAGTACTTC.